Shown below are 5 T cell receptor beta chains from a single sample sequenced in a study of sequential checkpoint blockade in melanoma. Noted treatment: randomized to nivolumab then ipilimumab (arm A) or the reverse (arm B). TCRdb keeps only in-frame clones here, not all; method: immunoSEQ multiplex PCR. There are more than 30,000 clones in the sample; around 88% occur only once, and about a fifth lies in the top ten. This sample comprised CD8+ T cells sorted from blood (inferred from file names), obtained from a patient given nivolumab and ipilimumab in sequence. Receptors originate from a human donor with melanoma.

This chain uses TRBV27 with TRBJ2-7; 13 bases line up with TRBD2. Germline V gene lookup returns CDR1 MNHEY and CDR2 SMNVEV (reference sequence). The CDR3 consists of 15 residues. The V segment lost 6 bases and the J segment 4 bases; nucleotides outside the gene matches: 6. CDR3 nucleotide sequence: TGTGCCAGCAGGGCACTAGCGGGGGGGTTTTACGAGCAGTACTTC. Amino acids: CASRALAGGFYEQYF.

The chain combines TRBV28 with TRBJ1-5, with D tentatively TRBD1 (5 bases). This CDR3 contains 16 residues. Germline values: CDR1 MDHEN, CDR2 SYDVKM. Trimming shortened V by 7 bases and J by 2 bases, and 18 bases separated the two germline ends. In DNA form, the CDR3 reads TGTGCCAGCATCAGAACGGGGGTGCTGGGCAATCAGCCCCAGCATTTT. Translated: CASIRTGVLGNQPQHF.

The J gene is TRBJ2-1, the V gene TRBV4-3; TRBD1 matches at 10 bases. From germline, CDR1 is LGHNA and CDR2 YSLEER. J lost 7 bases, V lost 3 bases, and 15 bases had no gene match. The CDR3 totals 18 residues. The DNA for the CDR3 is TGCGCCAGCAGCCATTCCTTACCATCGGGACAGGGGTTAAATGAGCAGTTCTTC. Its translation is CASSHSLPSGQGLNEQFF.

This rearrangement joins TRBV4-3 to TRBJ2-3; 9 bases fit TRBD2. This CDR3 contains 15 residues. Germline assignment: CDR1 LGHNA and CDR2 YSLEER. The V gene end was trimmed by 5 bases and the J gene end by 6 bases; junction bases not matched to a gene: 9. CDR3 bases: TGCGCCAGCAGCACGCGGGGGGGCCGCAGGGATACGCAGTATTTT. Translating it yields CASSTRGGRRDTQYF.

The chain links TRBV5-1 to TRBJ2-5; TRBD2 matches 12 bases. TRBJ2-7 explains the end of the DNA better; the J call may be wrong. CDR3 length: 15 amino acids. Germline CDR1 and CDR2: SGHRS and YFSETQ. CDR3 protein: CASRRWTSGTGEQYF. CDR3 DNA sequence: TGCGCCAGCCGACGGTGGACTAGCGGGACGGGCGAGCAGTACTTC.